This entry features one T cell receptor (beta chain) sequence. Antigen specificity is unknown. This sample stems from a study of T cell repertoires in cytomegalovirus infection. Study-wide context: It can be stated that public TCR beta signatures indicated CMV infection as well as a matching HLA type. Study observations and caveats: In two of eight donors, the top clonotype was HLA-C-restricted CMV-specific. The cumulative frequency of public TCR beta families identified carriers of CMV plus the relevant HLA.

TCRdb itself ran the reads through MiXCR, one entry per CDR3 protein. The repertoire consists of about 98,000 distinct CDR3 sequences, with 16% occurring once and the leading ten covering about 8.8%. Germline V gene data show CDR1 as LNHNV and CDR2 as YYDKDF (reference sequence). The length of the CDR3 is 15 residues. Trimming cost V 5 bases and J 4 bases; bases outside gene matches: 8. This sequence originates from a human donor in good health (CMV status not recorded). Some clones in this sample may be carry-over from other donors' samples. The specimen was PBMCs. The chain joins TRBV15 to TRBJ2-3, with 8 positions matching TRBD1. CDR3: CATSVQGAPADTQYF. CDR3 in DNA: TGTGCCACCAGCGTTCAGGGGGCGCCCGCAGATACGCAGTATTTT.